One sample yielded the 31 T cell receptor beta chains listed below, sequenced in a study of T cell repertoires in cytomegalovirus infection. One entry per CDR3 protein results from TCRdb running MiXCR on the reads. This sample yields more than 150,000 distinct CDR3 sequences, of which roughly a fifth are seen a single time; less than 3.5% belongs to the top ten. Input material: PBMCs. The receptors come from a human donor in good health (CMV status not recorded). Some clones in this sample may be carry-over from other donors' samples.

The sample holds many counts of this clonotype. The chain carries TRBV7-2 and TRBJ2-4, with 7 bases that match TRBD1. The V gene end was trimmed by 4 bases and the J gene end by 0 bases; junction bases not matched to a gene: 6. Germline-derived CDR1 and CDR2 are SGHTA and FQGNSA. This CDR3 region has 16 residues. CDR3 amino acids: CASSSGQLLAKNIQYF. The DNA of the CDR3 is TGTGCCAGCAGCTCGGGACAGCTTCTAGCCAAAAACATTCAGTACTTC.

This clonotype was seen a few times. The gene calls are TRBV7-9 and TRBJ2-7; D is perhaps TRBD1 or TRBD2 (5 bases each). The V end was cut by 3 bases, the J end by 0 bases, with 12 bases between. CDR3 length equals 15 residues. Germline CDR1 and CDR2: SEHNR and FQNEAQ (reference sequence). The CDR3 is CASSLRGVGSYEQYF. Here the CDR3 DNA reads TGTGCCAGCAGCTTGAGGGGAGTTGGCTCCTACGAGCAGTACTTC.

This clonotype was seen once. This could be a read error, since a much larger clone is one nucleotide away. The CDR3 bases are TGTGCCAGCACCCGGGACAACTATCAGCCCCAGCATTTT. It yields the protein CASTRDNYQPQHF. This rearrangement joins TRBV12-3 or TRBV12-4 to TRBJ1-5; D might be TRBD1 (6 bases). The CDR3 is 13 residues long. V was shortened by 7 bases and J by 5 bases, with 12 bases between the two germline ends.

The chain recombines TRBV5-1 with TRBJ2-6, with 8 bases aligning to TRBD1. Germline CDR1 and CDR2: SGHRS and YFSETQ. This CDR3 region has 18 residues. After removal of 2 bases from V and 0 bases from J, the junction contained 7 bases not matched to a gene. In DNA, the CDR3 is TGCGCCAGCAGCTTCCCTGTGGACAGGGACTCTGGGGCCAACGTCCTGACTTTC. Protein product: CASSFPVDRDSGANVLTF.

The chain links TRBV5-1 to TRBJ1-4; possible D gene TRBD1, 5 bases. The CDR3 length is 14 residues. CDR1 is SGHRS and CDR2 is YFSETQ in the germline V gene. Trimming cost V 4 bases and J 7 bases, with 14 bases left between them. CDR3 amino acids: CASSPGGISEKLFF. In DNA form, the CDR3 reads TGCGCCAGCAGCCCCGGGGGAATTTCTGAAAAACTGTTTTTT.

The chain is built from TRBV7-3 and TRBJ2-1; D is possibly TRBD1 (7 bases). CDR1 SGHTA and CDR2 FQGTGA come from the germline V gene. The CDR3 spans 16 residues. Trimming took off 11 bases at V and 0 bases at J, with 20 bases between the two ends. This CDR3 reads CAGKLGGQSSYNEQFF. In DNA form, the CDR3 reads TGTGCCGGAAAGTTGGGGGGACAGAGCTCCTACAATGAGCAGTTCTTC.

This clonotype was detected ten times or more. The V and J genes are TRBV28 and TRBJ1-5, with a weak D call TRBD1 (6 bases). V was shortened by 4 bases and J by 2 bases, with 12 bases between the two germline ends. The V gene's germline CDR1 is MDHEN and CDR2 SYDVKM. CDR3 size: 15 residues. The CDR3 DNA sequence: TGTGCCAGCAGTTCAACAGGGAATCGCAATCAGCCCCAGCATTTT. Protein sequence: CASSSTGNRNQPQHF.

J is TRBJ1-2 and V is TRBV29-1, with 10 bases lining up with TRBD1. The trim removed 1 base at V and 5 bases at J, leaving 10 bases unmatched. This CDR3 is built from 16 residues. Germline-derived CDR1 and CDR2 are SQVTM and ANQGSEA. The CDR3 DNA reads TGCAGCGTTGAAGGTTGGGGACGACAGGGGGCTTATGGCTACACCTTC. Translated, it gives CSVEGWGRQGAYGYTF.

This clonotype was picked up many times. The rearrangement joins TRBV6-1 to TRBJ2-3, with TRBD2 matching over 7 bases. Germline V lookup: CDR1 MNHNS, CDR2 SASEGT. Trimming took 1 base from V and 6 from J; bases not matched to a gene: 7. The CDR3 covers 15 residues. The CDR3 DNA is TGTGCCAGCAGTGAAGGACTAGCAACTTCTGATACGCAGTATTTT. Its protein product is CASSEGLATSDTQYF.

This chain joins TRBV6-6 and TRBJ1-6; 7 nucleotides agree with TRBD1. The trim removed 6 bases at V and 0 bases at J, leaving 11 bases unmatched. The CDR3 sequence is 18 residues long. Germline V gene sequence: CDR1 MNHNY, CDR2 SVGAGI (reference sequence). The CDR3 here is CASRDRTPGSSYNSPLHF. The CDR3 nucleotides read TGTGCCAGCAGGGACAGGACTCCGGGGAGCTCCTATAATTCACCCCTCCACTTT.

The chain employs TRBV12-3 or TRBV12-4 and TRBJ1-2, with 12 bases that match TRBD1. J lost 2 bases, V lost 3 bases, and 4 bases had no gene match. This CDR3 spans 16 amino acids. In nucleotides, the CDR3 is TGTGCCAGCAGTTTGGGACAGGGGGCAGCGAACTATGGCTACACCTTC. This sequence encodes CASSLGQGAANYGYTF.

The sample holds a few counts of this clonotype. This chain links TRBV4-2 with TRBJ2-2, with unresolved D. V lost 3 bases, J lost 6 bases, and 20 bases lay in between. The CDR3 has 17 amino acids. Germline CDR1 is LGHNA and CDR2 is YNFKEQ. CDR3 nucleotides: TGTGCCAGCAGCCATGGCACAGACGGGTGGATGGCCGGGGAGCTGTTTTTT. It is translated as CASSHGTDGWMAGELFF.

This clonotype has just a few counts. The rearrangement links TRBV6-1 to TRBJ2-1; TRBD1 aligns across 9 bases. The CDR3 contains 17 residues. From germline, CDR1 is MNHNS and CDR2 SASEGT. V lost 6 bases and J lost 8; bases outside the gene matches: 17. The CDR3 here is CASRIRQGGNLGDEQFF. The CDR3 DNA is TGTGCCAGCAGGATCAGACAGGGGGGGAACCTAGGCGATGAGCAGTTCTTC.

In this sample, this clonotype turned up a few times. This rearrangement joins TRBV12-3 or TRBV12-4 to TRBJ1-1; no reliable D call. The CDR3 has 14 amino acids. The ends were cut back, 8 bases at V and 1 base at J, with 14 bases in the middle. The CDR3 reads CASLLDHGNTEAFF. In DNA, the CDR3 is TGTGCCAGCTTACTCGACCACGGGAACACTGAAGCTTTCTTT.

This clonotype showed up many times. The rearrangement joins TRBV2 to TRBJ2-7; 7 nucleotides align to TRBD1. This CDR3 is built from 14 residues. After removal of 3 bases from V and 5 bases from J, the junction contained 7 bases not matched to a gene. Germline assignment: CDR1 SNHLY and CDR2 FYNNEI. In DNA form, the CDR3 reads TGTGCCAGCAGTGATTACAGGGGAGAAAACGAGCAGTACTTC. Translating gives CASSDYRGENEQYF.

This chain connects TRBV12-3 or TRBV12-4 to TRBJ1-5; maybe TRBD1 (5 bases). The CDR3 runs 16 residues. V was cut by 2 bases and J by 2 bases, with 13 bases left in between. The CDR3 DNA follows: TGTGCCAGCAGTTTAAGTACAGGCTCGGGCAATCAGCCCCAGCATTTT. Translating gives CASSLSTGSGNQPQHF.

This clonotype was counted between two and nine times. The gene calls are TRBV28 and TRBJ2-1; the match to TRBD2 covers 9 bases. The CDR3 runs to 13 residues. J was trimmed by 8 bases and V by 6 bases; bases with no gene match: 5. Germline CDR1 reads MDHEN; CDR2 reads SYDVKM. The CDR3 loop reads CASSTSGWYEQFF. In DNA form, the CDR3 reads TGTGCCAGCAGCACTAGCGGGTGGTATGAGCAGTTCTTC.

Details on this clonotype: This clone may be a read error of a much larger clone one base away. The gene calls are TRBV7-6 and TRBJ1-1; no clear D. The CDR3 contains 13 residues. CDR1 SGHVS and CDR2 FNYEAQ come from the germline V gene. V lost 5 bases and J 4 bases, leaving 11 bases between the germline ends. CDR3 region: CASSTLGRTEAFF. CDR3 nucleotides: TGTGCCAGCAGCACCCTGGGTCGCACTGAAGCTTTCTTT.

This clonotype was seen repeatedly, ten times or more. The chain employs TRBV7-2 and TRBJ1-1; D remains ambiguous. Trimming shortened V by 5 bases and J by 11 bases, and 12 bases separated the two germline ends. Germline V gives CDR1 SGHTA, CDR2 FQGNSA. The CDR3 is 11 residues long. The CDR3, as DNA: TGTGCCAGCAGCCCAGAAGAACGGGCTTTCTTT. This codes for CASSPEERAFF.

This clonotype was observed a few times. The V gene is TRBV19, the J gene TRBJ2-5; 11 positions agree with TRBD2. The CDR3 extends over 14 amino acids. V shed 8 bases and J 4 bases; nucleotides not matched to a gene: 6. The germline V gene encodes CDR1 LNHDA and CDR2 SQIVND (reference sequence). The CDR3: CASRPLAGGETQYF. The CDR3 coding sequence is TGTGCCAGTCGTCCTCTAGCGGGAGGAGAGACCCAGTACTTC.

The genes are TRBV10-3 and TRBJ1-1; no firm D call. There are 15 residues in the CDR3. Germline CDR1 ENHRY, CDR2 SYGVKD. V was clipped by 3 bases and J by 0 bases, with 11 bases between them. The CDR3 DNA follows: TGTGCCATCAGTGACCATGGCGGGGTGAACACTGAAGCTTTCTTT. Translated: CAISDHGGVNTEAFF.

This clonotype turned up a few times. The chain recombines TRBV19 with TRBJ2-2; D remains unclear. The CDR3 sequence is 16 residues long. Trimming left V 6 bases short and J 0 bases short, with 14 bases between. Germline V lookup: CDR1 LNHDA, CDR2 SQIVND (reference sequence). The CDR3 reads CASRTPGPANTGELFF. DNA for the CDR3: TGTGCCAGTAGAACCCCAGGCCCCGCGAACACCGGGGAGCTGTTTTTT.

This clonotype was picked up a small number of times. For the CDR3, the DNA is TGTGCCAGCAGTCTGGGTAGGGGTCGGACTAATGAAAAACTGTTTTTT. It translates to CASSLGRGRTNEKLFF. The chain combines TRBV12-3 or TRBV12-4 with TRBJ1-4; D perhaps matches TRBD1 (5 bases). Trimming took 5 bases from V and 2 from J, leaving 15 bases between them. The CDR3 covers 16 residues.

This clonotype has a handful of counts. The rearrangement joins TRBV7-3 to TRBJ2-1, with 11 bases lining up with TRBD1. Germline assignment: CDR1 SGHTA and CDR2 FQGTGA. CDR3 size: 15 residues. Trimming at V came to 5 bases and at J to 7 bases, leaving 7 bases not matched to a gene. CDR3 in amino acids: CASSLGQGAGNEQFF. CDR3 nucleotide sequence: TGTGCCAGCAGCCTCGGACAGGGGGCAGGGAATGAGCAGTTCTTC.

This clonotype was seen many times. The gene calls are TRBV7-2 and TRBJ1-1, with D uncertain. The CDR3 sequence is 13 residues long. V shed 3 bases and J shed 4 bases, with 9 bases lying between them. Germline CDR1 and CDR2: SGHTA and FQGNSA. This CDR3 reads CASSFRVGTEAFF. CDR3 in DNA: TGTGCCAGCAGCTTTAGGGTTGGCACTGAAGCTTTCTTT. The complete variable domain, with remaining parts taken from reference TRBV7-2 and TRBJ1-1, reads GAGVSQSPSNKVTEKGKDVELRCDPISGHTALYWYRQSLGQGLEFLIYFQGNSAPDKSGLPSDRFSAERTGGSVSTLTIQRTQQEDSAVYLCASSFRVGTEAFFGQGTRLTVV.

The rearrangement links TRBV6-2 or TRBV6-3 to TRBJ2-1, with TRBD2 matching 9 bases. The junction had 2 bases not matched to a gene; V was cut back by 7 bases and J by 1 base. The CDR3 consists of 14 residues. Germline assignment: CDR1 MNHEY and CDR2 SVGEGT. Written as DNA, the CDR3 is TGTGCCAGCACAGCGGGAGGTTCCTACAATGAGCAGTTCTTC. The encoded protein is CASTAGGSYNEQFF.

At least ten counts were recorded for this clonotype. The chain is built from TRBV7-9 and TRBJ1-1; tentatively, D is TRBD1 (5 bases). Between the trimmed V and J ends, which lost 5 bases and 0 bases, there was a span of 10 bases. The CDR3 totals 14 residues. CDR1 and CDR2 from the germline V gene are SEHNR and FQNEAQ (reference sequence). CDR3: CASSPSTVNTEAFF. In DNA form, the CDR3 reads TGTGCCAGCAGCCCTTCGACAGTGAACACTGAAGCTTTCTTT.

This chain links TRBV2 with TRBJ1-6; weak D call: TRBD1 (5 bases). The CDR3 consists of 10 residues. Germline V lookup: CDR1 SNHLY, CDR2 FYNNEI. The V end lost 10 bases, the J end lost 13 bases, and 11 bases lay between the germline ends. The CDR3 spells CATAGEPLHF. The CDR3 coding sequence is TGTGCCACGGCGGGGGAGCCCCTCCACTTT.

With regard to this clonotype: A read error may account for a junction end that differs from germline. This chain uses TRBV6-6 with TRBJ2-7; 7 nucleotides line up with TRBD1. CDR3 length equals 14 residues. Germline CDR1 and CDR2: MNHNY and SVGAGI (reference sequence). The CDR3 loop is CASTLGGDRVGRDF. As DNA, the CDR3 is TGTGCCAGCACCCTCGGAGGTGACAGGGTCGGGCGGGACTTC.

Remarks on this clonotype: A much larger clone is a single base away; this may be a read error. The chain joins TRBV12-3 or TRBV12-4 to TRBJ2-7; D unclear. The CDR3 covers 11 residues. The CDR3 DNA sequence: TGTGCCAGCAGTTTAGAAACGAGGCTTAGCTTC. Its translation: CASSLETRLSF.

CDR3 in DNA: TGTGCCAGCAGTCCCTCAGGGGCGAACCAGCCCCAGCATTTT. Encoded protein: CASSPSGANQPQHF. The J gene is TRBJ1-5, the V gene TRBV28, with a weak D call TRBD1 (6 bases). CDR1 is MDHEN and CDR2 is SYDVKM in the germline V gene. V gave up 5 bases and J gave up 7 bases, with 15 bases separating them. The CDR3 length is 14 residues.